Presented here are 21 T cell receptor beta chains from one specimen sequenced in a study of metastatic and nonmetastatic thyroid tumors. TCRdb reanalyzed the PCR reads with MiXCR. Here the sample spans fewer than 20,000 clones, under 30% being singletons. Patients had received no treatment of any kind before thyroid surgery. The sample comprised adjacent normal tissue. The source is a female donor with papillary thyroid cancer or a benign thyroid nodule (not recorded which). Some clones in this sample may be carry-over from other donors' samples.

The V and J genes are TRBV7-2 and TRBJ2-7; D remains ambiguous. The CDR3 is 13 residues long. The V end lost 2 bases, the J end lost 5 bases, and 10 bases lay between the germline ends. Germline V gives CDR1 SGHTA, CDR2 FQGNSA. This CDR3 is CASSLRAGHEQYF. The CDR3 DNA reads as TGTGCCAGCAGCTTACGGGCAGGCCACGAGCAGTACTTC. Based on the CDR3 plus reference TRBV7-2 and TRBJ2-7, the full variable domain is GAGVSQSPSNKVTEKGKDVELRCDPISGHTALYWYRQSLGQGLEFLIYFQGNSAPDKSGLPSDRFSAERTGGSVSTLTIQRTQQEDSAVYLCASSLRAGHEQYFGPGTRLTVT.

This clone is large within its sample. CDR3 in DNA: TGTGCCAGCAGTGAACCTACTAGCGGACAAGAGACCCAGTACTTC. Translating gives CASSEPTSGQETQYF. The chain couples TRBV25-1 to TRBJ2-5, with TRBD2 matching over 8 bases. Trimming took 2 bases from V and 2 from J; bases not matched to a gene: 4. This CDR3 is built from 15 residues. CDR1 and CDR2 (germline): MGHDK, SYGVNS.

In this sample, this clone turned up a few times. The CDR3 region is CASSDYQGRRGYTF. CDR3 in DNA: TGTGCCAGCAGTGATTACCAGGGACGTCGAGGCTACACCTTC. The V call is TRBV2, the J call TRBJ1-2; TRBD1 is a possible D gene (5 bases). Germline assignment: CDR1 SNHLY and CDR2 FYNNEI. The CDR3 loop spans 14 amino acids. Trimming removed 3 bases at V and 8 bases at J, with 16 bases between. Full variable domain (outside the CDR3, taken from reference TRBV2 and TRBJ1-2): EPEVTQTPSHQVTQMGQEVILRCVPISNHLYFYWYRQILGQKVEFLVSFYNNEISEKSEIFDDQFSVERPDGSNFTLKIRSTKLEDSAMYFCASSDYQGRRGYTFGSGTRLTVV.

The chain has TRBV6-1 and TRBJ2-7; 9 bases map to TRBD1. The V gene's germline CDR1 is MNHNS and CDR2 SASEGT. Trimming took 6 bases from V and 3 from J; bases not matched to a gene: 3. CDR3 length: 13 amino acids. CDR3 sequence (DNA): TGTGCCAGCAGGCCGACAGGGGGCTACGAGCAGTACTTC. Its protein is CASRPTGGYEQYF.

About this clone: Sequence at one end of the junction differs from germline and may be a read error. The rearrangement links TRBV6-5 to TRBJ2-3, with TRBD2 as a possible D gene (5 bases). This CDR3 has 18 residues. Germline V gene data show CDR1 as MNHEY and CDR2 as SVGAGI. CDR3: CASSRACSPTSSTDMQYF. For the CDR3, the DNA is TGTGCCAGCAGTCGCGCTTGTAGCCCCACGTCTAGCACAGATATGCAGTATTTT.

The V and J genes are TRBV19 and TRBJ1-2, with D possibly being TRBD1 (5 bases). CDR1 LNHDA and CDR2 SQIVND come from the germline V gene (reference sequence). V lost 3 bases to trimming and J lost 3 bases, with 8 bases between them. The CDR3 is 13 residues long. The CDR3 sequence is CASSIKQDYGYTF. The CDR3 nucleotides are TGTGCCAGTAGTATCAAACAGGACTATGGCTACACCTTC.

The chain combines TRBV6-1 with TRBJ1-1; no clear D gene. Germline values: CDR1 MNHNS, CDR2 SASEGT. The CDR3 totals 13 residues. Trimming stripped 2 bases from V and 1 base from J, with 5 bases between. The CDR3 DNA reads TGTGCCAGCAGTGAACATCGGAACACTGAAGCTTTCTTT. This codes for CASSEHRNTEAFF.

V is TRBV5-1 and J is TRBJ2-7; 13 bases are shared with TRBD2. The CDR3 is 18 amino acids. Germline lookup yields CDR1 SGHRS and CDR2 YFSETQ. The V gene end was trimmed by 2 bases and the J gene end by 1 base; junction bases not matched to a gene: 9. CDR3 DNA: TGCGCCAGCAGCTTAGGACCGGGACTAGCGGGACATTCCTACGAGCAGTACTTC. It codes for CASSLGPGLAGHSYEQYF.

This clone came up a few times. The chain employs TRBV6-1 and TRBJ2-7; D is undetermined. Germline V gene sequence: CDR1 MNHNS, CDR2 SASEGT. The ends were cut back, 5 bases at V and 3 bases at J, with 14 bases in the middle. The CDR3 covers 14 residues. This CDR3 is CASSPPGRNYEQYF. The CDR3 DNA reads TGTGCCAGCAGTCCACCTGGCAGAAACTACGAGCAGTACTTC.

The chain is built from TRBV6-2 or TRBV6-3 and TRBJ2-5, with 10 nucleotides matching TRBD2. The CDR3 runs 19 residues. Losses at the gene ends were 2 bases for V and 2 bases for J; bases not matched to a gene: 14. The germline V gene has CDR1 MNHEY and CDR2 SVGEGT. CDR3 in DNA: TGTGCCAGCAGTTACCCCAGAGGGCAAGTAGCGGGAGGTCAAGAGACCCAGTACTTC. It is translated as CASSYPRGQVAGGQETQYF.

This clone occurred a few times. Here the CDR3 DNA reads TGTGCCAGTAAATTCGACGGATCCAGTAATCAGCCCCAGCATTTT. It is translated as CASKFDGSSNQPQHF. V usage is TRBV19 and J usage is TRBJ1-5; D uncertain. Deletions cut 7 bases from V and 4 bases from J, with 17 bases between. This CDR3 spans 15 amino acids. Per germline, CDR1 LNHDA and CDR2 SQIVND (reference sequence).

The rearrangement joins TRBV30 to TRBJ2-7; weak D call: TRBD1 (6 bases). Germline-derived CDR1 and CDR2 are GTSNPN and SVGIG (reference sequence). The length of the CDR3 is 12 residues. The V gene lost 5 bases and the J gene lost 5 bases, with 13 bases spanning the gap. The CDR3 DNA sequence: TGTGCCTGGGCCCGACAGGCCCACGAGCAGTACTTC. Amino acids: CAWARQAHEQYF.

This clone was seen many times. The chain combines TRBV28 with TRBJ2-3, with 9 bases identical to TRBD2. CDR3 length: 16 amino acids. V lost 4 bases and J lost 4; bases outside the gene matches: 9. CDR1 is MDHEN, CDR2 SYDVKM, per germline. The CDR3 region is CASSSISGSGADTQYF. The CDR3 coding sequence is TGTGCCAGCAGTTCGATTAGCGGGAGTGGGGCAGATACGCAGTATTTT. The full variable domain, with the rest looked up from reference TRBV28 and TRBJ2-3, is DVKVTQSSRYLVKRTGEKVFLECVQDMDHENMFWYRQDPGLGLRLIYFSYDVKMKEKGDIPEGYSVSREKKERFSLILESASTNQTSMYLCASSSISGSGADTQYFGPGTRLTVL.

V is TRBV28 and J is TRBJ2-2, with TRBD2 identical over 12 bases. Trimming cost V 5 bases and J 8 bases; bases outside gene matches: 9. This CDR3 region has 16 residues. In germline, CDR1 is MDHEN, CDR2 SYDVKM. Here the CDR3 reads CASSPRLAGVRGELFF. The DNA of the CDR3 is TGTGCCAGCAGTCCCCGACTAGCGGGAGTTCGTGGGGAGCTGTTTTTT.

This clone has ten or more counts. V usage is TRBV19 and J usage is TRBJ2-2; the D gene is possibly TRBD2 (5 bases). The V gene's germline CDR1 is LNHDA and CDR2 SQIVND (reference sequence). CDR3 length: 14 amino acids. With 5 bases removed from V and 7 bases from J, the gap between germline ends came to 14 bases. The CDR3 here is CASSPGGGHGELFF. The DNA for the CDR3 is TGTGCCAGTAGTCCCGGCGGAGGTCACGGGGAGCTGTTTTTT.

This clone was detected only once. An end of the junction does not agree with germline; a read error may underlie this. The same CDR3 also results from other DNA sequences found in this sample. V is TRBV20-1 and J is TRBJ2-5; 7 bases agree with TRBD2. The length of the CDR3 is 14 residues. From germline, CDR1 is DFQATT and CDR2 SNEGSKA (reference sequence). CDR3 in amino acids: CSARLGLVEETQYF. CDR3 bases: TGCAGTGCTAGGCTCGGACTAGTCGAAGAGACTCAGTACTTC.

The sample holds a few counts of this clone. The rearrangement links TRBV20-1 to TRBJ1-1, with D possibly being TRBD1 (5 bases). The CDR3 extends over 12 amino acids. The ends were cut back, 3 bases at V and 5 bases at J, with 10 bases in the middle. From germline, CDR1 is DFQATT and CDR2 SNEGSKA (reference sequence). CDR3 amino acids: CSASLGTTEAFF. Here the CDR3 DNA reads TGCAGTGCTAGCCTAGGGACGACTGAAGCTTTCTTT.

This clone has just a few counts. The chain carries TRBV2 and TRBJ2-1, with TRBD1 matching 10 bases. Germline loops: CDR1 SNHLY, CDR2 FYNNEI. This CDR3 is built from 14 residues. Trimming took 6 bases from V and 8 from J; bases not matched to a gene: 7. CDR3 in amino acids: CASRDGQGVDEQFF. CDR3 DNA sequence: TGTGCCAGCAGGGATGGACAGGGGGTGGATGAGCAGTTCTTC.

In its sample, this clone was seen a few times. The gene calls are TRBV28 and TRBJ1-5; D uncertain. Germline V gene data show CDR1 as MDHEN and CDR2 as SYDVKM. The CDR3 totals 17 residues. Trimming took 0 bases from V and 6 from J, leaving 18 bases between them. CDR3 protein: CASSLWANRISRQPQHF. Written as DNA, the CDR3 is TGTGCCAGCAGTTTATGGGCGAACAGAATTAGTCGTCAGCCCCAGCATTTT.

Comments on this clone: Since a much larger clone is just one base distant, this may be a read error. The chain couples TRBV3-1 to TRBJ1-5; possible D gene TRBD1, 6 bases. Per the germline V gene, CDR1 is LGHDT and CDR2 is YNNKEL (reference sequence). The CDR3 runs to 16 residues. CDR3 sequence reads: CASIQDFGRGGQPQHF. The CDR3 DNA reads TGTGCCAGCATCCAAGATTTTGGCAGGGGAGGCCAGCCCCAGCATTTT.

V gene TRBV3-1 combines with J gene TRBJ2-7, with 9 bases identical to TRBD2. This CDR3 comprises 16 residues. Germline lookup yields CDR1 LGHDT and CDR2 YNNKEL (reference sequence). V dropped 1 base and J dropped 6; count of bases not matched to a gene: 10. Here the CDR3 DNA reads TGTGCCAGCAGCCAAGGCCGTGGGGGGACTAGCTCCGAGCAGTACTTC. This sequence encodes CASSQGRGGTSSEQYF.